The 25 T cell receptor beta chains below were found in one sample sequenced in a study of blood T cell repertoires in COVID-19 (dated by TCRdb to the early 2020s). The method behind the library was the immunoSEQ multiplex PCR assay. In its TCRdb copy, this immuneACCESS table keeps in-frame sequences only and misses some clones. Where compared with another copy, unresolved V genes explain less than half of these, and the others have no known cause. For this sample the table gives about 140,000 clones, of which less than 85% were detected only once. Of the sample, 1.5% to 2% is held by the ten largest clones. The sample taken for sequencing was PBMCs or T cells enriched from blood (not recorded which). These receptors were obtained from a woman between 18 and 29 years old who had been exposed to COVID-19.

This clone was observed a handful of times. The CDR3, as DNA: TGTGCCAGCAGCTTACTAGCGGGAGGTCAAGAGACCCAGTACTTC. It is translated as CASSLLAGGQETQYF. The V and J genes are TRBV7-9 and TRBJ2-5; the match to TRBD2 covers 11 bases. The CDR3 consists of 15 residues. CDR1 is SEHNR and CDR2 is FQNEAQ in the germline V gene (reference sequence). V lost 2 bases to trimming and J lost 2 bases; unmatched junction nucleotides: 1.

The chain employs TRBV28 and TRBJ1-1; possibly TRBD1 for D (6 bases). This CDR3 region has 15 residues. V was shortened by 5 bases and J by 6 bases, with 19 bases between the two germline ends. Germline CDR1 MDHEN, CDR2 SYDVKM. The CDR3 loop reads CASSNHRVRKPEAFF. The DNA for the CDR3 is TGTGCCAGCAGTAACCACAGGGTCAGAAAACCTGAAGCTTTCTTT. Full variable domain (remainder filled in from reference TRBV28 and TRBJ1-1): DVKVTQSSRYLVKRTGEKVFLECVQDMDHENMFWYRQDPGLGLRLIYFSYDVKMKEKGDIPEGYSVSREKKERFSLILESASTNQTSMYLCASSNHRVRKPEAFFGQGTRLTVV.

This chain's CDR3 is CSVGGLAKNIQYF. CDR3 sequence (DNA): TGCAGCGTTGGAGGGCTAGCCAAAAACATTCAGTACTTC. V usage is TRBV29-1 and J usage is TRBJ2-4; weak D call: TRBD2 (5 bases). Trimming removed 4 bases from V and 0 bases from J, with 7 bases in between. CDR1 is SQVTM and CDR2 is ANQGSEA in the germline V gene. The CDR3 extends over 13 amino acids.

CDR3 bases: TGTGCCAGCAGCTTAGATCAAGAGCGGCCCCAGCATTTT. Translation: CASSLDQERPQHF. The rearrangement uses TRBV7-2 and TRBJ1-5; D is ambiguous. Trimming stripped 1 base from V and 9 bases from J, with 10 bases between. From germline, CDR1 is SGHTA and CDR2 FQGNSA. This CDR3 region has 13 residues.

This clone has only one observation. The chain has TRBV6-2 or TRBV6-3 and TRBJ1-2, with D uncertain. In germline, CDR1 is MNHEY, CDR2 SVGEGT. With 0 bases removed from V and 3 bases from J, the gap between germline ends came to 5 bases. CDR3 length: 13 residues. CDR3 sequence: CASSYSPDYGYTF. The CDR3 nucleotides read TGTGCCAGCAGTTACTCCCCGGACTATGGCTACACCTTC.

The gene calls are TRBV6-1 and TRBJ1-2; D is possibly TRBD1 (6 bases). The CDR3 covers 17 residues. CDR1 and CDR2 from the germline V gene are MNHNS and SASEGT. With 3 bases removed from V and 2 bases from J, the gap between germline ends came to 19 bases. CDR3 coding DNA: TGTGCCAGCAGTGACCCCAGGGGCCCCATTTCAAACTATGGCTACACCTTC. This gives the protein CASSDPRGPISNYGYTF.

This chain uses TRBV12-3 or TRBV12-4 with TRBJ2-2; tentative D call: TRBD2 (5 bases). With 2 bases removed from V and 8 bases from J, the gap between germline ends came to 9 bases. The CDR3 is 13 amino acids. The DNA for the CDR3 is TGTGCCAGCAGTTTAAATCGGGGAGGGGAGCTGTTTTTT. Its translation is CASSLNRGGELFF.

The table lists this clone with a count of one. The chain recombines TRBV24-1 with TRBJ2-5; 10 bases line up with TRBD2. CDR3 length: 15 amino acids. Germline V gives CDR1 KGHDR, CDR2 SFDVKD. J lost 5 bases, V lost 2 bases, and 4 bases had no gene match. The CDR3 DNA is TGTGCCACCAGTGATTGGACTAGCGGAGGGGAGACCCAGTACTTC. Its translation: CATSDWTSGGETQYF.

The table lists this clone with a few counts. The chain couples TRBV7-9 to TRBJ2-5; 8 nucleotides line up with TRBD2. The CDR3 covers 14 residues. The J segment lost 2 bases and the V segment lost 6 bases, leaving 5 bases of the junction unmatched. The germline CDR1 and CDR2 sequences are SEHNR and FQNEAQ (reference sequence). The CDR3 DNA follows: TGTGCCAGCAGGCGGGGGGCCTCACAAGAGACCCAGTACTTC. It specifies CASRRGASQETQYF.

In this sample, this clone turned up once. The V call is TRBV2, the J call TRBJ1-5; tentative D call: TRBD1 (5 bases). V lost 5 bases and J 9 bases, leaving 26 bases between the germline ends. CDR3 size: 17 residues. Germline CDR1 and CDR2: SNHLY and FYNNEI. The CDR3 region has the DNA TGTGCCAGCAGTCGGGTTGGCAGGTCCCCGGGGGGTCGGCCCCAGCATTTT. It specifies CASSRVGRSPGGRPQHF.

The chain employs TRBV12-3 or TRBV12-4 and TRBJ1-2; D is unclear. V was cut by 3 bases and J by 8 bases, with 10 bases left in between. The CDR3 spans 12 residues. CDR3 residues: CASSFDGDGYTF. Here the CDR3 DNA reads TGTGCCAGCAGTTTCGATGGAGACGGCTACACCTTC.

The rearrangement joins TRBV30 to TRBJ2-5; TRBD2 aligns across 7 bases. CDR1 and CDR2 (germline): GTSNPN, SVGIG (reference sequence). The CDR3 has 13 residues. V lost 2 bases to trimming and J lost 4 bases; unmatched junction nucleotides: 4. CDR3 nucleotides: TGTGCCTGGAGTCTGACGGGAGGAGAGACCCAGTACTTC. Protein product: CAWSLTGGETQYF.

The CDR3 spells CASSPLVGSTNYGYTF. The CDR3 coding sequence is TGTGCCAGCAGCCCGTTGGTAGGGAGTACTAACTATGGCTACACCTTC. The chain links TRBV13 to TRBJ1-2; D unclear. The germline CDR1 and CDR2 sequences are PRHDT and FYEKMQ (reference sequence). There are 16 residues in the CDR3. Trimming took off 5 bases at V and 0 bases at J, with 16 bases between the two ends.

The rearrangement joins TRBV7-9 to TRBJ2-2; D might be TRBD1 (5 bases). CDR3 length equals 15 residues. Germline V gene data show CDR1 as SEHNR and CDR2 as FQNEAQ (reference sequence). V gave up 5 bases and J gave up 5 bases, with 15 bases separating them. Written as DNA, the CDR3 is TGTGCCAGCAGCCCAGGGAACCCGTGGACCGGGGAGCTGTTTTTT. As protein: CASSPGNPWTGELFF.

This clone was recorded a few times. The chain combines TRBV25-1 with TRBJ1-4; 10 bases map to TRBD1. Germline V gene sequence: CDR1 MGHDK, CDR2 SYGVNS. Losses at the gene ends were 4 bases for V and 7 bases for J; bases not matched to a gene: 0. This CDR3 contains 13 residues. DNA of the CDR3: TGTGCCAGCAGTGGGACAGGGGGTGAAAAACTGTTTTTT. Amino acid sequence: CASSGTGGEKLFF.

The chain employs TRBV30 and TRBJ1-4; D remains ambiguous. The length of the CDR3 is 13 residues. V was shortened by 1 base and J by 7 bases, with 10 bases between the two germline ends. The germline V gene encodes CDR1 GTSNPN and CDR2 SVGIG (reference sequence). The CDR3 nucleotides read TGTGCCTGGAGTGAAGGGAGAGTTGAAAAACTGTTTTTT. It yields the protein CAWSEGRVEKLFF.

The CDR3 region is CASSLDRSSYNEQFF. The CDR3 region has the DNA TGTGCCAGCAGCTTGGACAGGAGCTCCTACAATGAGCAGTTCTTC. The rearrangement uses TRBV7-3 and TRBJ2-1; 7 positions match TRBD1. Germline V lookup: CDR1 SGHTA, CDR2 FQGTGA. V gave up 3 bases and J gave up 0 bases; unmatched junction bases: 2. There are 15 residues in the CDR3. Drawing the rest from reference TRBV7-3 and TRBJ2-1, the complete variable domain is GAGVSQTPSNKVTEKGKYVELRCDPISGHTALYWYRQSLGQGPEFLIYFQGTGAADDSGLPNDRFFAVRPEGSVSTLKIQRTERGDSAVYLCASSLDRSSYNEQFFGPGTRLTVL.

CDR3 sequence reads: CSGRDPADYGYTF. In nucleotides, the CDR3 is TGCAGCGGCCGGGATCCAGCCGACTATGGCTACACCTTC. The gene calls are TRBV29-1 and TRBJ1-2; D gene unclear. Germline V gene data show CDR1 as SQVTM and CDR2 as ANQGSEA. The CDR3 has 13 amino acids. With 7 bases removed from V and 3 bases from J, the gap between germline ends came to 15 bases.

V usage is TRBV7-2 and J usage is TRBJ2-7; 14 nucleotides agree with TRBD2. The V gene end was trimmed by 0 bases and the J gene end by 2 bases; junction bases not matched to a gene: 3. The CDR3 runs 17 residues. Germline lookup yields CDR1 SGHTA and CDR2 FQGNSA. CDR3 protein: CASSLATGLAGAYEQYF. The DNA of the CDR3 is TGTGCCAGCAGCTTAGCGACGGGACTAGCGGGAGCCTACGAGCAGTACTTC.

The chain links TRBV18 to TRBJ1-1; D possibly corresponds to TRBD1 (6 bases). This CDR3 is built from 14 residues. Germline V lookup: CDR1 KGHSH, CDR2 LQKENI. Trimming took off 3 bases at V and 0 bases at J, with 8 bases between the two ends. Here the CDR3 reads CASSPQGLNTEAFF. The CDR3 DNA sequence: TGTGCCAGCTCACCCCAGGGGTTGAACACTGAAGCTTTCTTT.

Written as DNA, the CDR3 is TGTGCCAGCAGCGCGGGACAGGGGAATGAAAAACTGTTTTTT. It translates to CASSAGQGNEKLFF. This chain uses TRBV7-9 with TRBJ1-4, with TRBD1 matching over 10 bases. Germline trimming cut 5 bases from V and 5 bases from J; bases unmatched to any gene: 2. Per the germline V gene, CDR1 is SEHNR and CDR2 is FQNEAQ (reference sequence). This CDR3 comprises 14 residues.

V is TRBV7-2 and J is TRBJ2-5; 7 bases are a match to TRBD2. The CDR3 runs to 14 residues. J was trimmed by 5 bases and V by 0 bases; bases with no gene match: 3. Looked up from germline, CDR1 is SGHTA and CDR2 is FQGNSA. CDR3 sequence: CASSLAGGIETQYF. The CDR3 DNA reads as TGTGCCAGCAGCTTAGCGGGGGGGATCGAGACCCAGTACTTC.

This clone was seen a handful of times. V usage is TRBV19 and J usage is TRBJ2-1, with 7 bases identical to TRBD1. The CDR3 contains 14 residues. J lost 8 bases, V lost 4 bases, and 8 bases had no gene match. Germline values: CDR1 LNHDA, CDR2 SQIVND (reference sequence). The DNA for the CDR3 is TGTGCCAGTAGTAGGGCCCCGACAGGGTATGAGCAGTTCTTC. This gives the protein CASSRAPTGYEQFF.

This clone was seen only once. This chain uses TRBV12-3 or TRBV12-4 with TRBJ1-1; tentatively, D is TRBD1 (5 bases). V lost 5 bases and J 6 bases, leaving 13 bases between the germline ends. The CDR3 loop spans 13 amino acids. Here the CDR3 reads CASSLRDSSEAFF. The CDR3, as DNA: TGTGCCAGCAGTCTACGGGACTCATCTGAAGCTTTCTTT.

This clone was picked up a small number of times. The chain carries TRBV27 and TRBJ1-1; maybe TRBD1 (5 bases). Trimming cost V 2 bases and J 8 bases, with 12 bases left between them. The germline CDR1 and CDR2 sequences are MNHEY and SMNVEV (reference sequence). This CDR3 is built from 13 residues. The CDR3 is CASSLGGLREAFF. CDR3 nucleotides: TGTGCCAGCAGTTTAGGGGGACTTCGGGAAGCTTTCTTT.